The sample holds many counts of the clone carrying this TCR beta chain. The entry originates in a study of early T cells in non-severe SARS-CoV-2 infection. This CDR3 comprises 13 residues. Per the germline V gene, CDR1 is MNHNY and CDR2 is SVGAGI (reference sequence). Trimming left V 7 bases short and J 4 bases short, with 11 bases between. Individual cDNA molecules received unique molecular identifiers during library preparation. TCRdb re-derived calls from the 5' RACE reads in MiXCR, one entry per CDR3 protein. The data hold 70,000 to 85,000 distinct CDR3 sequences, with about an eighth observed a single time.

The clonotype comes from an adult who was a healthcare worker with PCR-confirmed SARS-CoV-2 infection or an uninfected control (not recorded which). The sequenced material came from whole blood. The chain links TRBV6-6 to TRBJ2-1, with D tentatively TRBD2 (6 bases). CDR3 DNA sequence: TGTGCCAGCAATTTGGGACTTTACAATGAGCAGTTCTTC. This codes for CASNLGLYNEQFF.